This T cell receptor (beta chain) was obtained from a study of CD8 T cells in ankylosing spondylitis. Points from the study as a whole: Several of the motif variants were reported before in synovial fluid and blood from reactive arthritis. Made up of under ten highly homologous variants, a TCR beta motif appeared characteristic of ankylosing spondylitis blood.

V was trimmed by 4 bases and J by 7 bases, leaving 19 bases between them. The CDR3 extends over 15 amino acids. Germline V gives CDR1 MNHEY, CDR2 SVGAGI. Researchers built TCR beta libraries using quantitative 5'-RACE with molecular barcodes. TCRdb redid the calling of the 5' RACE reads with MiXCR, one entry per CDR3 protein. This table has some 340,000 distinct CDR3 sequences, approximately 14% appearing once. About this clonotype itself: The antigen is unknown.

V is TRBV6-5 and J is TRBJ1-2, with D perhaps TRBD1 (6 bases). Material for sequencing was blood, either unsorted or a sorted T cell fraction (not recorded which). The source is a male donor with ankylosing spondylitis or in good health (not recorded which). CDR3 nucleotides: TGTGCCAGCAGTTCCCTACAGGGAAGCTCGGGTGGCTACACCTTC. Translating it yields CASSSLQGSSGGYTF.